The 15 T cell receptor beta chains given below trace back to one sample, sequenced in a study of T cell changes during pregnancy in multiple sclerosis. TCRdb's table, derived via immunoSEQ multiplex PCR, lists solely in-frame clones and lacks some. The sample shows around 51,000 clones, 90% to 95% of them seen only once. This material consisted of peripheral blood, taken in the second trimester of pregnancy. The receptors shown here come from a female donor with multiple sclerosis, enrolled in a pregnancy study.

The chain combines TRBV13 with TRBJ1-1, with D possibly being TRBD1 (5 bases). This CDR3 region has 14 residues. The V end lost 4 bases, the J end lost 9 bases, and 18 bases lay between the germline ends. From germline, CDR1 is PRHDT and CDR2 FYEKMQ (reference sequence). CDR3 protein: CASSSSGGALKAFF. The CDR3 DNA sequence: TGTGCCAGCAGCTCCTCCGGAGGGGCCCTAAAAGCTTTCTTT.

The CDR3: CASSTTLYRAYGYTF. CDR3 DNA: TGTGCCAGTAGTACCACCCTATACAGGGCGTATGGCTACACCTTC. This chain joins TRBV19 and TRBJ1-2, with D perhaps TRBD1 (6 bases). CDR1 and CDR2 from the germline V gene are LNHDA and SQIVND (reference sequence). CDR3 length: 15 residues. The V gene lost 4 bases and the J gene lost 5 bases, with 17 bases spanning the gap.

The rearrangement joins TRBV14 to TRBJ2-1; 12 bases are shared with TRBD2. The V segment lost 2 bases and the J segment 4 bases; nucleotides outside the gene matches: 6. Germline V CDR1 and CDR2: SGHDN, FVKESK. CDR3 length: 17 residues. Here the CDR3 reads CASSQRRTSGMYNEQFF. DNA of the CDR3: TGTGCCAGCAGCCAACGTCGGACTAGCGGGATGTACAATGAGCAGTTCTTC.

The CDR3 reads CASSHDRTGGSGNTIYF. The CDR3 DNA follows: TGCGCCAGCAGCCACGACAGGACAGGGGGTTCTGGAAACACCATATATTTT. The chain employs TRBV4-3 and TRBJ1-3; TRBD1 agrees at 10 bases. Unmatched junction bases numbered 6, after V lost 3 bases and J lost 1 base. This CDR3 is 17 amino acids long. Germline assignment: CDR1 LGHNA and CDR2 YSLEER.

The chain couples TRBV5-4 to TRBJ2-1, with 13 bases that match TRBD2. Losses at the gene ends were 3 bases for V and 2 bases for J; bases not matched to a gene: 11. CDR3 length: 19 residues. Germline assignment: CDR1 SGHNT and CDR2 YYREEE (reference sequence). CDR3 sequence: CASSSTWTSGSPTYNEQFF. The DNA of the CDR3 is TGTGCCAGCAGCTCGACCTGGACTAGCGGGAGTCCCACCTACAATGAGCAGTTCTTC.

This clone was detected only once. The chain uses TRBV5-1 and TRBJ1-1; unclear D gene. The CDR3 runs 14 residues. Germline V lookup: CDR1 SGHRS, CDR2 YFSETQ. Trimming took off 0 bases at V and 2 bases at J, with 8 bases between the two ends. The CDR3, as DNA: TGCGCCAGCAGCTTGGTGCAGACTAACACTGAAGCTTTCTTT. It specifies CASSLVQTNTEAFF.

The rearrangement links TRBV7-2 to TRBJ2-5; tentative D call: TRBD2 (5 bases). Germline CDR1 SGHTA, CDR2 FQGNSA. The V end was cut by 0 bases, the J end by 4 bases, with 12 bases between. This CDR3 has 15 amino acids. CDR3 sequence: CASSLARAVGETQYF. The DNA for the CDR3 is TGTGCCAGCAGCTTAGCGCGGGCCGTCGGAGAGACCCAGTACTTC.

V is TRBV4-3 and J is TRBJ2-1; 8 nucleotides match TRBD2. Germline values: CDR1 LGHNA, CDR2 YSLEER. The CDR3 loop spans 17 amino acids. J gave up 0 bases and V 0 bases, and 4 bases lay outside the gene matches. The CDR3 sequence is CASSQDRSGSSYNEQFF. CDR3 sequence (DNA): TGCGCCAGCAGCCAAGATCGAAGCGGGAGCTCCTACAATGAGCAGTTCTTC.

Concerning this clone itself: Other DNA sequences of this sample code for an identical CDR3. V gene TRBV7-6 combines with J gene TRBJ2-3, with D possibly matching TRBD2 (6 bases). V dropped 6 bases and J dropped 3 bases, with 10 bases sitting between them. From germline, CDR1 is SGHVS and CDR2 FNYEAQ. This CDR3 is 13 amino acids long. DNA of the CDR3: TGTGCCAGCAGTCCCGGACTAACAGATACGCAGTATTTT. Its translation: CASSPGLTDTQYF.

The CDR3, as DNA: TGCAGCGTTGTACCAGGGGGCTATGGCTACACCTTC. Its protein product is CSVVPGGYGYTF. This chain uses TRBV29-1 with TRBJ1-2, with TRBD1 identical over 7 bases. Germline CDR1 and CDR2: SQVTM and ANQGSEA. The CDR3 extends over 12 amino acids. With 4 bases clipped from V and 4 bases from J, the junction kept 3 bases outside the gene matches.

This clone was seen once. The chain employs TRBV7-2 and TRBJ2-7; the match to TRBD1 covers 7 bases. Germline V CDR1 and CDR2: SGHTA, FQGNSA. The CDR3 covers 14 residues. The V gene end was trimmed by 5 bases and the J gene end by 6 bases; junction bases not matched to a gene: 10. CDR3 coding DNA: TGTGCCAGCAGCGAAAGGGGGCTTGTCGCCGAGCAGTACTTC. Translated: CASSERGLVAEQYF.

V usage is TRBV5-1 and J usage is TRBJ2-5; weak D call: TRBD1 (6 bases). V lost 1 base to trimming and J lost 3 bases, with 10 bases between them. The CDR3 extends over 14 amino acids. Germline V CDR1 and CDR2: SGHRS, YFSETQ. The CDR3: CASSLSGQKETQYF. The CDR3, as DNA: TGCGCCAGCAGCTTGAGTGGACAGAAAGAGACCCAGTACTTC. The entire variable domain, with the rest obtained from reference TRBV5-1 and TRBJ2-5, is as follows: KAGVTQTPRYLIKTRGQQVTLSCSPISGHRSVSWYQQTPGQGLQFLFEYFSETQRNKGNFPGRFSGRQFSNSRSEMNVSTLELGDSALYLCASSLSGQKETQYFGPGTRLLVL.

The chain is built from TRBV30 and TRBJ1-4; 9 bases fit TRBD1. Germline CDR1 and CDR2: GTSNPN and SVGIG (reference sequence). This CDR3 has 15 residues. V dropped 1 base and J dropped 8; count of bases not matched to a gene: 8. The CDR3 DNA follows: TGTGCCTGGAGTGCCCCGACAGGGGGAAGCGAAAAACTGTTTTTT. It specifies CAWSAPTGGSEKLFF.

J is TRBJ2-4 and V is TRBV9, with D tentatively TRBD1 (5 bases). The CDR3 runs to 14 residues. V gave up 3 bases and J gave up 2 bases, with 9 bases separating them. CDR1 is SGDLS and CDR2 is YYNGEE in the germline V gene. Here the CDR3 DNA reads TGTGCCAGCAGCGCGTCAGGGTCCAAAAACATTCAGTACTTC. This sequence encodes CASSASGSKNIQYF.

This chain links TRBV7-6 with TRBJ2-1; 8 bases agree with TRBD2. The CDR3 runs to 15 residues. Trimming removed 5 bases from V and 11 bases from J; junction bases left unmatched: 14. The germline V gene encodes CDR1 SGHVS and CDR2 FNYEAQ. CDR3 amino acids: CASSRTSRWENQQFF. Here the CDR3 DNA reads TGTGCCAGCAGCAGGACTAGCAGATGGGAAAATCAGCAGTTCTTC.